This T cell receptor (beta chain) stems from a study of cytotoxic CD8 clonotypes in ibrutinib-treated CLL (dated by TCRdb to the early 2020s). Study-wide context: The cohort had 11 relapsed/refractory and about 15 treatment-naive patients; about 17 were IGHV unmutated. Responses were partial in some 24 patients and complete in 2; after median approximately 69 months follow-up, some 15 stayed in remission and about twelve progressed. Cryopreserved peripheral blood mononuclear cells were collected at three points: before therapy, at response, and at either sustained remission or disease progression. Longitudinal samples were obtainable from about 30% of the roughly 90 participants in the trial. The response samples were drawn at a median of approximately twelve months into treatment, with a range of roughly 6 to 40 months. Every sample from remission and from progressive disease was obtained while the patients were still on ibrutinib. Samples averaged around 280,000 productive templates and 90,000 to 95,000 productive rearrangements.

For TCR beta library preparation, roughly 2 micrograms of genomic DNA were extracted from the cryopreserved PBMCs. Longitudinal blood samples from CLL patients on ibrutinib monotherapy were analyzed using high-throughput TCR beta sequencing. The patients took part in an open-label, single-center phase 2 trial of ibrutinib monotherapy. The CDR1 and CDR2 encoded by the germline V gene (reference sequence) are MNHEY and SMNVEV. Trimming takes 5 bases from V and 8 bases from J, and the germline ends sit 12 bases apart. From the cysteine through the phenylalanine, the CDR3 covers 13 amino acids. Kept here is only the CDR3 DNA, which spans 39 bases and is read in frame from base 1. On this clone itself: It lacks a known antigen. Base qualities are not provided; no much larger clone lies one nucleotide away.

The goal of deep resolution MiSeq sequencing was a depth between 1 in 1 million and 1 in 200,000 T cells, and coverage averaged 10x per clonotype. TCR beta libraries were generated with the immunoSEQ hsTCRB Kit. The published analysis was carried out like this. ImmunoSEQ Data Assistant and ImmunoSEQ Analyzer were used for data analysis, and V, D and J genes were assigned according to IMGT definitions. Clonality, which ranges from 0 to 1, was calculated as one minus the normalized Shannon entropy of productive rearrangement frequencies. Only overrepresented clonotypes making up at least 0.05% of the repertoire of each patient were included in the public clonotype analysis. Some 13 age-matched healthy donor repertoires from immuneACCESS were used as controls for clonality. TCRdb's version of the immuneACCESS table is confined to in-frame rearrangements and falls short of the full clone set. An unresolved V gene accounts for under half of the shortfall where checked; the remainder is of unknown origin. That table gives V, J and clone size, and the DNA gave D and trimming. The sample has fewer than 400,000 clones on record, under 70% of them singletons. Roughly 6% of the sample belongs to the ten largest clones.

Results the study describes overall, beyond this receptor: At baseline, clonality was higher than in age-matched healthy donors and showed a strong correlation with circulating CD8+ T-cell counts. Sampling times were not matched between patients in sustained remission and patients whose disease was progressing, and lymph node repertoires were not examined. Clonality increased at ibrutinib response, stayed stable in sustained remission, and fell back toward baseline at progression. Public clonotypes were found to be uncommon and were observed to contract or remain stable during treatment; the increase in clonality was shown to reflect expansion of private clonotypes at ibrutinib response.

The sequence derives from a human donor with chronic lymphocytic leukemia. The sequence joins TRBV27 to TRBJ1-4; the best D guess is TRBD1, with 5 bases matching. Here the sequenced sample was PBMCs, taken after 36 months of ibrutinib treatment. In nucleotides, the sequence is TGTGCCAGCAGTACGGGGACGGAAGAAAAACTGTTTTTT. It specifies CASSTGTEEKLFF.